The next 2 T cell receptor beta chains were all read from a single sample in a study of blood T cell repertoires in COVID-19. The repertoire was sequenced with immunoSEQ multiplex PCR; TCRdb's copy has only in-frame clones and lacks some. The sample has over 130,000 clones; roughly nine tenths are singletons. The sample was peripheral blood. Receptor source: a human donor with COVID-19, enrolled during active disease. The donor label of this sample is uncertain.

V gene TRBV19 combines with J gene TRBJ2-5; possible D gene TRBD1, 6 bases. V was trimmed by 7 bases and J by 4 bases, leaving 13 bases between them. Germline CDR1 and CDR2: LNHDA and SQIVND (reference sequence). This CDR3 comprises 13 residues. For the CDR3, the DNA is TGTGCCAGTAATCCGCCAGGGGTAGAGACCCAGTACTTC. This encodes CASNPPGVETQYF. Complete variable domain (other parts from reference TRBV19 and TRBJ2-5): DGGITQSPKYLFRKEGQNVTLSCEQNLNHDAMYWYRQDPGQGLRLIYYSQIVNDFQKGDIAEGYSVSREKKESFPLTVTSAQKNPTAFYLCASNPPGVETQYFGPGTRLLVL.

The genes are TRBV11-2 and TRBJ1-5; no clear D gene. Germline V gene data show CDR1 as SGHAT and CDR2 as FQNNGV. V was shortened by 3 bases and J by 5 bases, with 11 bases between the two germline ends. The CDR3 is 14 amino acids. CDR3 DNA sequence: TGTGCCAGCAGCTTTTCTGGCCTCCATCAGCCCCAGCATTTT. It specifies CASSFSGLHQPQHF.